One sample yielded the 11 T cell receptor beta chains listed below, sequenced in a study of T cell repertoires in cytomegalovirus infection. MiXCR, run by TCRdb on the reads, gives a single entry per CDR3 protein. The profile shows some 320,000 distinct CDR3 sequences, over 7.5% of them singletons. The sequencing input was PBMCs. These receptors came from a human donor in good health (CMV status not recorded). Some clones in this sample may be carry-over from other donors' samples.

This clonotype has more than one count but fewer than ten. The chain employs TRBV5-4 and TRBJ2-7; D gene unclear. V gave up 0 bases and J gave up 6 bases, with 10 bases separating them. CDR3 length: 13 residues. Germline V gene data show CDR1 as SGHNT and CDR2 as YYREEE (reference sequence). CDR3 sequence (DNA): TGTGCCAGCAGCTTGGACCGCAAGATCGAGCAGTACTTC. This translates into CASSLDRKIEQYF.

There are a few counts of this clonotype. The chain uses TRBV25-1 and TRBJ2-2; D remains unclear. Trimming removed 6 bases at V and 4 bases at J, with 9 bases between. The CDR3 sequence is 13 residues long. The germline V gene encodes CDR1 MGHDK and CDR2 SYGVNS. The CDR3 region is CASRSGFTGELFF. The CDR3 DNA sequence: TGTGCCAGCAGGTCGGGTTTCACCGGGGAGCTGTTTTTT.

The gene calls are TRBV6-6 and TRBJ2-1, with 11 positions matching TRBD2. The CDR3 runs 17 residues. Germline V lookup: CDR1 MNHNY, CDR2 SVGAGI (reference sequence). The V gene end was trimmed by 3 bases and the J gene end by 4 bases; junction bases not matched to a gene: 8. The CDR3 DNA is TGTGCCAGCAGTTATCGACTAGCGGGGTCGGCTTACAATGAGCAGTTCTTC. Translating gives CASSYRLAGSAYNEQFF.

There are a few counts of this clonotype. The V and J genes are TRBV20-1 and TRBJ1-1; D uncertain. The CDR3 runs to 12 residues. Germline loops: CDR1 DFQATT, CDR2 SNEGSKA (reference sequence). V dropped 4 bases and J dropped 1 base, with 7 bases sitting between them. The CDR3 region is CSAKRPNTEAFF. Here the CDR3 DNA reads TGCAGTGCTAAACGGCCGAACACTGAAGCTTTCTTT.

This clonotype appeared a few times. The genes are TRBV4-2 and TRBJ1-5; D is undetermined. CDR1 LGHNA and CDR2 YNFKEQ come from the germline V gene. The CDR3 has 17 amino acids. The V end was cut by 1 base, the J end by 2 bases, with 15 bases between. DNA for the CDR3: TGTGCCAGCAGCCAAGCGGGAGGTGTATTCGGCAATCAGCCCCAGCATTTT. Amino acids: CASSQAGGVFGNQPQHF.

Here the CDR3 DNA reads TGCAGTGCTAGAGCCGGAGGACAGGGGGCGACTGGCTACACCTTC. Protein: CSARAGGQGATGYTF. This rearrangement joins TRBV20-1 to TRBJ1-2; 11 bases are a match to TRBD1. This CDR3 has 15 amino acids. Germline V lookup: CDR1 DFQATT, CDR2 SNEGSKA (reference sequence). V shed 1 base and J 7 bases; nucleotides not matched to a gene: 8.

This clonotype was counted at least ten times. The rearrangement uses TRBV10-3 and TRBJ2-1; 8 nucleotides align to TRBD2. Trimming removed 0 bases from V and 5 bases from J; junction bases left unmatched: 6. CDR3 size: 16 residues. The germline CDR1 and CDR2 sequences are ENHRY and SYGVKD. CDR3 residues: CAISESAAGVDNEQFF. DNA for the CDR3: TGTGCCATCAGTGAGTCCGCAGCGGGAGTAGACAATGAGCAGTTCTTC.

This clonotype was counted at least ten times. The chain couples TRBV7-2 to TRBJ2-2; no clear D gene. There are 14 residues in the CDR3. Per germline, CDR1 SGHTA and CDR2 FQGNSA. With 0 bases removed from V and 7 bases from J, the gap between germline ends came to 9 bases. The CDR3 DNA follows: TGTGCCAGCAGCTTAGCGGGATGGGTCGGGGAGCTGTTTTTT. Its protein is CASSLAGWVGELFF.

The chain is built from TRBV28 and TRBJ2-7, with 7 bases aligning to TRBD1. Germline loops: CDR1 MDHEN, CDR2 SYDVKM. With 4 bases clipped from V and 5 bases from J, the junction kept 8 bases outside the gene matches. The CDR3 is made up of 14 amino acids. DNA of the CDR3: TGTGCCAGCAGTTCAAGGTACGACAGGGACGAGCAGTACTTC. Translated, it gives CASSSRYDRDEQYF.

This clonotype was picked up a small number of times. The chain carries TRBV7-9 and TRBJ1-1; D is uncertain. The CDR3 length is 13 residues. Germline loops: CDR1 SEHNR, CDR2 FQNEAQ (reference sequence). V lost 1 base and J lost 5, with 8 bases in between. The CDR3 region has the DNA TGTGCCAGCAGCTTAGGTACGGGGACTGAAGCTTTCTTT. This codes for CASSLGTGTEAFF. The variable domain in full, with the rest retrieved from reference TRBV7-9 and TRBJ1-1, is DTGVSQNPRHKITKRGQNVTFRCDPISEHNRLYWYRQTLGQGPEFLTYFQNEAQLEKSRLLSDRFSAERPKGSFSTLEIQRTEQGDSAMYLCASSLGTGTEAFFGQGTRLTVV.

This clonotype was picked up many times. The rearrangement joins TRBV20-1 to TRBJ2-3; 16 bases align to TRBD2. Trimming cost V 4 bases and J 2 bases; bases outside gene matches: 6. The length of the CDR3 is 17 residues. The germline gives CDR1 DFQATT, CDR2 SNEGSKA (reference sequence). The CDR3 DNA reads TGCAGTGCTAAGGGACTAGCGGGAGGGCCCCTCACAGATACGCAGTATTTT. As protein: CSAKGLAGGPLTDTQYF.